This entry lists 29 T cell receptor beta chains sequenced from one sample in a study of glioma-infiltrating T cells after dendritic cell vaccination. Time point given: after dendritic cell vaccination, including at tumor progression/relapse. TCRdb's table, derived via immunoSEQ multiplex PCR, lists solely in-frame clones and lacks some. The sample lists tens of thousands of clones, less than 85% occurring once. The source was blood, collected after dendritic cell vaccination. These receptors all come from a human donor with glioblastoma.

The CDR3 protein is CASSISLVGDRGYEQYF. CDR3 coding DNA: TGTGCCAGCAGCATCAGTTTAGTGGGGGACAGGGGGTACGAGCAGTACTTC. V is TRBV7-9 and J is TRBJ2-7, with 11 bases matching TRBD1. With 5 bases clipped from V and 4 bases from J, the junction kept 13 bases outside the gene matches. CDR1 is SEHNR, CDR2 FQNEAQ, per germline (reference sequence). CDR3 size: 17 residues.

V is TRBV29-1 and J is TRBJ2-2, with TRBD2 identical over 7 bases. The V segment lost 7 bases and the J segment 2 bases; nucleotides outside the gene matches: 7. This CDR3 contains 14 residues. Germline CDR1 and CDR2: SQVTM and ANQGSEA. CDR3 protein: CSAGLRLNTGELFF. The CDR3, as DNA: TGCAGCGCGGGACTACGATTAAACACCGGGGAGCTGTTTTTT.

V is TRBV29-1 and J is TRBJ2-7, with 12 bases aligning to TRBD2. The length of the CDR3 is 16 residues. Germline values: CDR1 SQVTM, CDR2 ANQGSEA. The ends lost 4 bases at V and 1 base at J; junction bases unmatched: 8. The CDR3 sequence is CSVVASGRAGSYEQYF. The CDR3 DNA sequence: TGCAGCGTTGTGGCTAGCGGGAGGGCCGGGTCCTACGAGCAGTACTTC.

The chain carries TRBV9 and TRBJ2-1; 7 bases align to TRBD1. There are 14 residues in the CDR3. The V gene's germline CDR1 is SGDLS and CDR2 YYNGEE. V lost 4 bases and J lost 2; bases outside the gene matches: 3. The CDR3 bases are TGTGCCAGCAGCCCTGGGACAGCCTACAATGAGCAGTTCTTC. This gives the protein CASSPGTAYNEQFF.

This chain uses TRBV6-1 with TRBJ1-4; unclear D gene. The length of the CDR3 is 14 residues. The ends were cut back, 4 bases at V and 3 bases at J, with 9 bases in the middle. From germline, CDR1 is MNHNS and CDR2 SASEGT. The CDR3 sequence: CASSAPGSNEKLFF. The DNA for the CDR3 is TGTGCCAGCAGTGCACCGGGTTCTAATGAAAAACTGTTTTTT.

The chain uses TRBV29-1 and TRBJ2-5; 8 bases line up with TRBD2. Germline CDR1 is SQVTM and CDR2 is ANQGSEA. The ends lost 7 bases at V and 2 bases at J; junction bases unmatched: 6. This CDR3 contains 13 residues. The CDR3 DNA reads TGCAGCGCTCACCGGGGGGGGCAAGAGACCCAGTACTTC. Protein product: CSAHRGGQETQYF.

V usage is TRBV6-1 and J usage is TRBJ1-1; D possibly corresponds to TRBD1 (6 bases). The V and J ends lost 3 bases and 1 base respectively, with 9 bases between them. CDR1 is MNHNS and CDR2 is SASEGT in the germline V gene. This CDR3 region has 14 residues. CDR3 sequence: CASSEGGGNTEAFF. CDR3 DNA sequence: TGTGCCAGCAGTGAGGGAGGGGGGAACACTGAAGCTTTCTTT.

The chain employs TRBV19 and TRBJ1-2; D not resolved. This CDR3 contains 13 residues. Trimming removed 1 base at V and 6 bases at J, with 9 bases between. CDR1 is LNHDA, CDR2 SQIVND, per germline (reference sequence). The CDR3 reads CASSIGPGNGYTF. CDR3 sequence (DNA): TGTGCCAGTAGTATAGGTCCAGGAAATGGCTACACCTTC. Supplemented by reference TRBV19 and TRBJ1-2, the full variable domain reads DGGITQSPKYLFRKEGQNVTLSCEQNLNHDAMYWYRQDPGQGLRLIYYSQIVNDFQKGDIAEGYSVSREKKESFPLTVTSAQKNPTAFYLCASSIGPGNGYTFGSGTRLTVV.

This clone was seen a single time. The chain has TRBV25-1 and TRBJ1-2, with 12 bases fitting TRBD1. CDR3 length: 15 amino acids. The ends lost 4 bases at V and 6 bases at J; junction bases unmatched: 6. The germline V gene has CDR1 MGHDK and CDR2 SYGVNS. CDR3 nucleotide sequence: TGTGCCAGCAGTGCGGCCGGGACAGGGGGCCATGGCTACACCTTC. Amino acids: CASSAAGTGGHGYTF.

This chain connects TRBV7-2 to TRBJ1-2; TRBD1 matches at 8 bases. This CDR3 is built from 17 residues. Unmatched junction bases numbered 16, after V lost 7 bases and J lost 3 bases. The germline V gene has CDR1 SGHTA and CDR2 FQGNSA. The CDR3 DNA follows: TGTGCCAGCATTAACGACAGGGGTAATAGGGTTCACTATGGCTACACCTTC. This gives the protein CASINDRGNRVHYGYTF. Together with reference TRBV7-2 and TRBJ1-2, the CDR3 gives the full variable domain: GAGVSQSPSNKVTEKGKDVELRCDPISGHTALYWYRQSLGQGLEFLIYFQGNSAPDKSGLPSDRFSAERTGGSVSTLTIQRTQQEDSAVYLCASINDRGNRVHYGYTFGSGTRLTVV.

V and J are TRBV6-6 and TRBJ2-7; D gene unclear. V gave up 6 bases and J gave up 3 bases, with 9 bases separating them. Germline CDR1 MNHNY, CDR2 SVGAGI (reference sequence). This CDR3 is built from 12 residues. This CDR3 is CASRESLYEQYF. The CDR3 DNA is TGTGCCAGCAGGGAGTCCCTCTACGAGCAGTACTTC.

For the CDR3, the DNA is TGTGCCAGCAGCTTTGACAGGGGTACAGATACGCAGTATTTT. As protein: CASSFDRGTDTQYF. The chain joins TRBV5-8 to TRBJ2-3; 8 nucleotides agree with TRBD1. With 2 bases clipped from V and 3 bases from J, the junction kept 2 bases outside the gene matches. The CDR3 totals 14 residues. The germline V gene encodes CDR1 SGHTS and CDR2 YDEGEE. The full variable domain, completed using reference TRBV5-8 and TRBJ2-3, is EAGVTQSPTHLIKTRGQQATLRCSPISGHTSVYWYQQALGLGLQFLLWYDEGEERNRGNFPPRFSGRQFPNYSSELNVNALELEDSALYLCASSFDRGTDTQYFGPGTRLTVL.

J is TRBJ1-6 and V is TRBV10-2; TRBD1 is a possible D gene (5 bases). This CDR3 is built from 14 residues. Germline V gives CDR1 WSHSY, CDR2 SAAADI. Trimming pared 5 bases from V and 7 bases from J, leaving 12 bases between. The CDR3 sequence: CASSQTGLNSPLHF. The CDR3 DNA sequence: TGCGCCAGCAGTCAAACAGGTTTGAATTCACCCCTCCACTTT.

The chain uses TRBV5-1 and TRBJ1-4; D is possibly TRBD1 (5 bases). The germline CDR1 and CDR2 sequences are SGHRS and YFSETQ. The V end lost 4 bases, the J end lost 5 bases, and 9 bases lay between the germline ends. The CDR3 contains 13 residues. The CDR3 DNA reads TGCGCCAGCAGCCCGGGGGTGAATGAAAAACTGTTTTTT. Its translation is CASSPGVNEKLFF. Using reference TRBV5-1 and TRBJ1-4 for the parts outside the CDR3, the full variable domain is KAGVTQTPRYLIKTRGQQVTLSCSPISGHRSVSWYQQTPGQGLQFLFEYFSETQRNKGNFPGRFSGRQFSNSRSEMNVSTLELGDSALYLCASSPGVNEKLFFGSGTQLSVL.

With respect to this clone: One junction end does not reproduce the germline sequence, and a read error may be involved. This chain links TRBV28 with TRBJ2-7; 7 bases fit TRBD2. Germline values: CDR1 MDHEN, CDR2 SYDVKM. The CDR3 is 13 residues long. The CDR3 nucleotides are TGTGCCACCAGTCCCTCGGGGGGATACGAGCAGTACTTC. Translated, it gives CATSPSGGYEQYF.

The CDR3 here is CASSITGAETQYF. The CDR3 DNA reads TGTGCCAGTAGTATAACAGGGGCAGAGACCCAGTACTTC. The rearrangement joins TRBV19 to TRBJ2-5, with 7 nucleotides matching TRBD1. V shed 2 bases and J 4 bases; nucleotides not matched to a gene: 1. CDR1 is LNHDA, CDR2 SQIVND, per germline (reference sequence). The CDR3 extends over 13 amino acids. The full variable domain, its missing parts supplied by reference TRBV19 and TRBJ2-5, is DGGITQSPKYLFRKEGQNVTLSCEQNLNHDAMYWYRQDPGQGLRLIYYSQIVNDFQKGDIAEGYSVSREKKESFPLTVTSAQKNPTAFYLCASSITGAETQYFGPGTRLLVL.

The chain has TRBV15 and TRBJ1-5, with D unclear. The CDR3 is made up of 16 amino acids. Germline loops: CDR1 LNHNV, CDR2 YYDKDF (reference sequence). V was cut by 0 bases and J by 0 bases, with 9 bases left in between. This CDR3 is CATSRDRGGSNQPQHF. DNA for the CDR3: TGTGCCACCAGCAGAGATCGAGGAGGTAGCAATCAGCCCCAGCATTTT. Complete variable domain (other parts from reference TRBV15 and TRBJ1-5): DAMVIQNPRYQVTQFGKPVTLSCSQTLNHNVMYWYQQKSSQAPKLLFHYYDKDFNNEADTPDNFQSRRPNTSFCFLDIRSPGLGDTAMYLCATSRDRGGSNQPQHFGDGTRLSIL.

The CDR3 sequence: CASSLGARGFEAFF. The CDR3 DNA reads as TGTGCCAGCAGCTTAGGCGCCAGGGGCTTTGAAGCTTTCTTT. J is TRBJ1-1 and V is TRBV7-6; tentative D call: TRBD1 (6 bases). Deletions cut 1 base from V and 7 bases from J, with 13 bases between. CDR1 is SGHVS and CDR2 is FNYEAQ in the germline V gene. The CDR3 is 14 residues long.

This sequence joins TRBV11-2 and TRBJ2-7; the match to TRBD2 covers 15 bases. This CDR3 contains 15 residues. Germline V gene data show CDR1 as SGHAT and CDR2 as FQNNGV. V lost 3 bases and J lost 4; bases outside the gene matches: 1. The CDR3 DNA is TGTGCCAGCAGCTTCGGGACTAGCGGGAGGTACGAGCAGTACTTC. Translation gives CASSFGTSGRYEQYF.

The chain recombines TRBV5-1 with TRBJ1-1; D remains unclear. CDR1 and CDR2 (germline): SGHRS, YFSETQ. This CDR3 is 15 amino acids long. V shed 0 bases and J shed 0 bases, with 9 bases lying between them. CDR3 loop: CASSLVEALNTEAFF. The CDR3 DNA follows: TGCGCCAGCAGCTTGGTGGAGGCCTTGAACACTGAAGCTTTCTTT. Filled out from reference TRBV5-1 and TRBJ1-1, the complete variable domain reads KAGVTQTPRYLIKTRGQQVTLSCSPISGHRSVSWYQQTPGQGLQFLFEYFSETQRNKGNFPGRFSGRQFSNSRSEMNVSTLELGDSALYLCASSLVEALNTEAFFGQGTRLTVV.

The gene calls are TRBV7-2 and TRBJ1-1, with 9 nucleotides matching TRBD1. The CDR3 length is 13 residues. The V gene end was trimmed by 5 bases and the J gene end by 10 bases; junction bases not matched to a gene: 8. Germline V CDR1 and CDR2: SGHTA, FQGNSA. The CDR3 DNA follows: TGTGCCAGCAGCCTCCGGACAGGGGTCGGAGCTTTCTTT. This encodes CASSLRTGVGAFF.

The J gene is TRBJ2-2, the V gene TRBV7-6; 11 bases match TRBD1. V trimming: 4 bases; J trimming: 6 bases; junction bases outside the gene matches: 10. The germline gives CDR1 SGHVS, CDR2 FNYEAQ. The CDR3 runs to 17 residues. This chain's CDR3 is CASSWLRDRGGPGELFF. CDR3 nucleotide sequence: TGTGCCAGCAGCTGGCTCCGGGACAGGGGGGGGCCCGGGGAGCTGTTTTTT.

About this clone itself: Other DNA sequences from this sample encode an identical CDR3 as well. This chain uses TRBV28 with TRBJ2-7; D gene unclear. This CDR3 has 10 residues. Germline loops: CDR1 MDHEN, CDR2 SYDVKM. V was clipped by 3 bases and J by 5 bases, with 2 bases between them. CDR3 loop: CASSFNEQYF. The CDR3, as DNA: TGTGCCAGCAGTTTTAACGAGCAGTACTTC.

The chain couples TRBV9 to TRBJ1-1, with unresolved D. The CDR3 contains 14 residues. CDR1 and CDR2 from the germline V gene are SGDLS and YYNGEE. Trimming removed 4 bases from V and 4 bases from J, with 14 bases in between. The DNA of the CDR3 is TGTGCCAGCAGCTTACTAGGTTCCTTCACTGAAGCTTTCTTT. Protein sequence: CASSLLGSFTEAFF.

This chain links TRBV7-8 with TRBJ2-1; tentative D call: TRBD1 (5 bases). Looked up from germline, CDR1 is SGHVS and CDR2 is FQNEAQ. The length of the CDR3 is 15 residues. The germline V and J ends were trimmed by 1 base and 2 bases, with 9 bases remaining between them. The DNA of the CDR3 is TGTGCCAGCAGCTTAGTCTCAGGGACCTACAATGAGCAGTTCTTC. Its protein is CASSLVSGTYNEQFF.

The chain joins TRBV6-1 to TRBJ2-7; tentatively, D is TRBD2 (6 bases). Trimming stripped 4 bases from V and 0 bases from J, with 13 bases between. From germline, CDR1 is MNHNS and CDR2 SASEGT. The CDR3 is 15 amino acids. The CDR3, as DNA: TGTGCCAGCAGTGCCCGGGACGGGAGCTCCTACGAGCAGTACTTC. Translated, it gives CASSARDGSSYEQYF.

V gene TRBV5-4 combines with J gene TRBJ1-1; unclear D gene. V was cut by 1 base and J by 1 base, with 11 bases left in between. CDR1 and CDR2 (germline): SGHNT, YYREEE (reference sequence). The CDR3 sequence is 15 residues long. CDR3 nucleotides: TGTGCCAGCAGCTTGAGGAGGGAAAGGAACACTGAAGCTTTCTTT. Amino acids: CASSLRRERNTEAFF.

This sequence joins TRBV10-3 and TRBJ2-3; 7 bases map to TRBD2. The CDR3 runs to 14 residues. Germline V gene lookup returns CDR1 ENHRY and CDR2 SYGVKD. Trimming cost V 8 bases and J 1 base; bases outside gene matches: 6. CDR3 protein: CAIGLGGGTDTQYF. The CDR3 nucleotides read TGTGCCATCGGACTAGGAGGAGGCACAGATACGCAGTATTTT.

In its sample, this clone was seen once. The V call is TRBV28, the J call TRBJ2-6; a possible D gene is TRBD1 (6 bases). Trimming left V 2 bases short and J 2 bases short, with 7 bases between. The length of the CDR3 is 15 residues. Germline assignment: CDR1 MDHEN and CDR2 SYDVKM. The CDR3 reads CASSLPGAGANVLTF. Written as DNA, the CDR3 is TGTGCCAGCAGTTTACCAGGGGCTGGGGCCAACGTCCTGACTTTC.